These T cell receptor beta chains were read from a single sample in a study of cytomegalovirus exposure and HLA in healthy donors. Sequencing used immunoSEQ multiplex PCR; TCRdb keeps in-frame clones, though not all of them. The sample records around 200,000 clones, almost 90% being singletons. The source material was PBMCs. These receptors originate from a woman aged 18 to 35 in good health and CMV-seronegative. CDR3s include the opening cysteine and the closing phenylalanine or tryptophan. A D gene is named only where the DNA matches it firmly. Clone size is given for some rows only: seen once, a few or many times, or a class if the clone is expanded.

>TRBD2|TRBV7-9|TRBJ2-7|once
TGTGCCAGCAGCTTAGTGAGACTAGCGGGGTCCGAGCAGTACTTC
CASSLVRLAGSEQYF
>TRBD2|TRBV11-2|TRBJ2-3|once
TGTGCCAGCAGCCTAGCGGGCGGGGGGCCAGATACGCAGTATTTT
CASSLAGGGPDTQYF
>NA|TRBV13|TRBJ2-1|NA
TGTGCCAGCAGCTCCGAGGGCCTTCTGGATGAGCAGTTCTTC
CASSSEGLLDEQFF
>TRBD1|TRBV7-9|TRBJ2-7|NA
TGTGCCAGCAGCCCCCCCGGACAGGGCAGCTCCTACGAGCAGTACTTC
CASSPPGQGSSYEQYF
>TRBD1|TRBV9|TRBJ2-3|once
TGTGCCAGCAGCGCCCGGGGACAGAGCACAGATACGCAGTATTTT
CASSARGQSTDTQYF
>NA|TRBV5-5|TRBJ2-7|NA
TGTGCCAGCAGCTTGGGTGCTAACTCCTACGAGCAGTACTTC
CASSLGANSYEQYF
>NA|TRBV5-1|TRBJ2-5|NA
TGCGCCAGCAGCTTTGGCGGGAACCTAAAAGAGACCCAGTACTTC
CASSFGGNLKETQYF
>NA|TRBV27|TRBJ2-5|NA
TGTGCCAGCAGCAAAGGGACTGACCGGTACCAAGAGACCCAGTACTTC
CASSKGTDRYQETQYF
>TRBD2|TRBV5-5|TRBJ2-1|NA
TGTGCCAGCAGCTTGGCAATTCGTACTAGCGGGAGCGATGAGCAGTTCTTC
CASSLAIRTSGSDEQFF
>NA|TRBV20-1|TRBJ2-7|few
TGCAGTGGAGGAGAGGGAGGCGAGCAGTACTTC
CSGGEGGEQYF
>NA|TRBV7-2|TRBJ2-5|NA
TGTGCCAGCAGCTTAGCACTGGTAGAGTACCAAGAGACCCAGTACTTC
CASSLALVEYQETQYF
>TRBD2|TRBV2|TRBJ2-1|NA
TGTGCCAGCAGTGTGAGTCTAGCGGGATACGGTGAGCAGTTCTTC
CASSVSLAGYGEQFF
>NA|TRBV7-9|TRBJ2-5|NA
TGTGCCAGCAGCTTTGGCCACAACCAAGAGACCCAGTACTTC
CASSFGHNQETQYF
>TRBD1|TRBV5-5|TRBJ2-7|few
TGTGCCAGCAGCCTAGGGACAGGGGGCTACGAGCAGTACTTC
CASSLGTGGYEQYF
>NA|TRBV9|TRBJ2-4|few
TGTGCCAGCAGCGTAGGACTAGCCAAAAACATTCAGTACTTC
CASSVGLAKNIQYF
>TRBD2|TRBV2|TRBJ2-4|NA
TGTGCCAGCAGTGAGGAATTAGCGGGACCCAAAAACATTCAGTACTTC
CASSEELAGPKNIQYF